The 25 T cell receptor beta chains presented below share a single source sample, sequenced in a study of OX40 agonist ivuxolimab in advanced cancers. Produced via immunoSEQ multiplex PCR; TCRdb's table is partial and in-frame only. The sample has around 63,000 clones, over 75% seen once. Sequenced here: CD4+ or CD8+ T cells sorted from blood, sampled in a trial of the OX40 agonist ivuxolimab. These receptors all stem from an adult with an advanced solid tumor such as melanoma, head and neck, liver or kidney cancer.

The chain uses TRBV2 and TRBJ2-5; D perhaps matches TRBD2 (6 bases). This CDR3 contains 14 residues. Trimming removed 2 bases from V and 5 bases from J, with 12 bases in between. Germline assignment: CDR1 SNHLY and CDR2 FYNNEI. This chain's CDR3 is CASSESRGGETQYF. DNA for the CDR3: TGTGCCAGCAGTGAATCGCGGGGCGGGGAGACCCAGTACTTC.

The chain carries TRBV28 and TRBJ2-7; D remains unclear. CDR3 length: 15 residues. Per the germline V gene, CDR1 is MDHEN and CDR2 is SYDVKM. V lost 5 bases and J lost 2, with 16 bases in between. The CDR3 here is CASSPWNGQPYEQYF. The DNA of the CDR3 is TGTGCCAGCAGTCCTTGGAATGGGCAGCCCTACGAGCAGTACTTC.

This chain links TRBV11-2 with TRBJ1-3; D call uncertain. Between the trimmed V and J ends, which lost 6 bases and 4 bases, there was a span of 16 bases. CDR3 length: 15 amino acids. Germline V gene lookup returns CDR1 SGHAT and CDR2 FQNNGV. CDR3 DNA: TGTGCCAGCAGTTCAACAAAAGGGTTCGGAAACACCATATATTTT. The encoded protein is CASSSTKGFGNTIYF.

The chain combines TRBV5-1 with TRBJ1-3; D is ambiguous. V was clipped by 4 bases and J by 4 bases, with 9 bases between them. Germline CDR1 reads SGHRS; CDR2 reads YFSETQ. There are 13 residues in the CDR3. The DNA of the CDR3 is TGCGCCAGCAGCCCTGGTTGGGGAAACACCATATATTTT. Protein product: CASSPGWGNTIYF. Filled out from reference TRBV5-1 and TRBJ1-3, the complete variable domain reads KAGVTQTPRYLIKTRGQQVTLSCSPISGHRSVSWYQQTPGQGLQFLFEYFSETQRNKGNFPGRFSGRQFSNSRSEMNVSTLELGDSALYLCASSPGWGNTIYFGEGSWLTVV.

This sequence joins TRBV6-6 and TRBJ1-4; possibly TRBD1 for D (6 bases). Germline CDR1 is MNHNY and CDR2 is SVGAGI (reference sequence). The CDR3 extends over 15 amino acids. V lost 5 bases and J 4 bases, leaving 14 bases between the germline ends. The CDR3 here is CASSPWGALNEKLFF. Written as DNA, the CDR3 is TGTGCCAGCAGTCCCTGGGGGGCACTTAATGAAAAACTGTTTTTT.

This clone was picked up one time. The chain uses TRBV6-4 and TRBJ1-1; no clear D gene. The CDR3 covers 13 residues. Germline CDR1 reads MRHNA; CDR2 reads SNTAGT. Deletions cut 6 bases from V and 3 bases from J, with 11 bases between. In DNA, the CDR3 is TGTGCCAGCAGATCCCAAAGGGACACTGAAGCTTTCTTT. Its protein product is CASRSQRDTEAFF.

This chain links TRBV2 with TRBJ1-5; no clear D. Trimming left V 6 bases short and J 9 bases short, with 9 bases between. This CDR3 has 11 amino acids. Germline CDR1 and CDR2: SNHLY and FYNNEI. The CDR3 region has the DNA TGTGCCAGCAGCCGCCTTGGGCCCCAGCATTTT. Protein product: CASSRLGPQHF.

The J gene is TRBJ1-3, the V gene TRBV11-2, with TRBD1 matching 9 bases. The germline V gene encodes CDR1 SGHAT and CDR2 FQNNGV. There are 13 residues in the CDR3. V shed 5 bases, J shed 8 bases, and the junction held 4 bases outside the gene matches. As DNA, the CDR3 is TGTGCCAGCAGCCGGGACAGGGAGGACACCATATATTTT. As protein: CASSRDREDTIYF.

This chain joins TRBV19 and TRBJ2-7; unclear D gene. The CDR3 consists of 14 residues. Trimming stripped 3 bases from V and 2 bases from J, with 11 bases between. In germline, CDR1 is LNHDA, CDR2 SQIVND (reference sequence). The CDR3 sequence is CASSIAFGPYEQYF. CDR3 coding DNA: TGTGCCAGTAGTATCGCTTTTGGGCCCTACGAGCAGTACTTC.

The chain couples TRBV4-2 to TRBJ2-6; 10 bases are a match to TRBD2. CDR3 length: 18 amino acids. With V trimmed by 0 bases and J by 4 bases, 6 bases remained unmatched. Germline-derived CDR1 and CDR2 are LGHNA and YNFKEQ. This CDR3 reads CASSQDPAGGSGANVLTF. CDR3 coding DNA: TGTGCCAGCAGCCAAGACCCAGCGGGGGGGAGCGGGGCCAACGTCCTGACTTTC.

The chain has TRBV6-6 and TRBJ2-3; 12 nucleotides match TRBD2. Trimming removed 5 bases from V and 5 bases from J; junction bases left unmatched: 5. This CDR3 spans 15 amino acids. CDR1 is MNHNY and CDR2 is SVGAGI in the germline V gene (reference sequence). CDR3 nucleotides: TGTGCCAGCAGTACCCCGGGACTAGCGGGAGATACGCAGTATTTT. This sequence encodes CASSTPGLAGDTQYF.

The J gene is TRBJ2-7, the V gene TRBV28; possibly TRBD1 or TRBD2 for D (6 bases each). V dropped 3 bases and J dropped 0 bases, with 12 bases sitting between them. The germline V gene has CDR1 MDHEN and CDR2 SYDVKM. The CDR3 has 15 amino acids. CDR3 amino acids: CASSFGGYSSYEQYF. CDR3 bases: TGTGCCAGCAGTTTCGGGGGCTATAGCTCCTACGAGCAGTACTTC.

This chain links TRBV5-1 with TRBJ2-1; D perhaps matches TRBD1 (6 bases). V shed 4 bases and J shed 9 bases, with 23 bases lying between them. The CDR3 runs to 16 residues. Germline loops: CDR1 SGHRS, CDR2 YFSETQ. CDR3 amino acids: CASSIPGAAGHGEQFF. The CDR3 DNA reads TGCGCCAGCAGCATTCCAGGGGCCGCTGGACATGGTGAGCAGTTCTTC. The full variable domain, completed using reference TRBV5-1 and TRBJ2-1, is KAGVTQTPRYLIKTRGQQVTLSCSPISGHRSVSWYQQTPGQGLQFLFEYFSETQRNKGNFPGRFSGRQFSNSRSEMNVSTLELGDSALYLCASSIPGAAGHGEQFFGPGTRLTVL.

The genes are TRBV6-6 and TRBJ1-5; no clear D gene. The V gene's germline CDR1 is MNHNY and CDR2 SVGAGI (reference sequence). This CDR3 spans 15 amino acids. The ends were cut back, 2 bases at V and 1 base at J, with 9 bases in the middle. The CDR3 here is CASSYRSRSNQPQHF. CDR3 DNA: TGTGCCAGCAGTTACCGCTCGAGGAGCAATCAGCCCCAGCATTTT.

The CDR3 spells CASSNLGGGYNEQFF. DNA for the CDR3: TGTGCCAGCAGTAACCTCGGGGGGGGTTACAATGAGCAGTTCTTC. The V gene is TRBV6-1, the J gene TRBJ2-1; TRBD2 aligns across 8 bases. The germline V gene encodes CDR1 MNHNS and CDR2 SASEGT. V shed 5 bases and J 4 bases; nucleotides not matched to a gene: 7. The CDR3 extends over 15 amino acids.

CDR3 protein: CASSFMGNTQYF. The DNA of the CDR3 is TGTGCCAGCAGTTTCATGGGAAATACGCAGTATTTT. The chain carries TRBV27 and TRBJ2-3; D call uncertain. Germline V CDR1 and CDR2: MNHEY, SMNVEV (reference sequence). The length of the CDR3 is 12 residues. The V end lost 3 bases, the J end lost 7 bases, and 8 bases lay between the germline ends.

The V gene is TRBV18, the J gene TRBJ1-1; possible D gene TRBD1, 6 bases. This CDR3 region has 15 residues. CDR1 and CDR2 (germline): KGHSH, LQKENI. V lost 3 bases, J lost 1 base, and 12 bases lay in between. The DNA of the CDR3 is TGTGCCAGCTCACCTCGAGGGGGGGAGAACACTGAAGCTTTCTTT. It is translated as CASSPRGGENTEAFF.

This chain links TRBV5-1 with TRBJ1-2, with D unresolved. CDR1 and CDR2 from the germline V gene are SGHRS and YFSETQ. The length of the CDR3 is 13 residues. Trimming stripped 5 bases from V and 8 bases from J, with 16 bases between. CDR3 sequence reads: CASRYAVSGGYTF. Here the CDR3 DNA reads TGCGCCAGCAGATACGCGGTCTCGGGAGGCTACACCTTC. The full variable domain, in which reference TRBV5-1 and TRBJ1-2 provide the parts outside the CDR3, is KAGVTQTPRYLIKTRGQQVTLSCSPISGHRSVSWYQQTPGQGLQFLFEYFSETQRNKGNFPGRFSGRQFSNSRSEMNVSTLELGDSALYLCASRYAVSGGYTFGSGTRLTVV.

This chain connects TRBV27 to TRBJ1-6; D not resolved. In germline, CDR1 is MNHEY, CDR2 SMNVEV (reference sequence). V dropped 3 bases and J dropped 7 bases, with 7 bases sitting between them. The CDR3 consists of 13 residues. The CDR3 region is CASSLGGNSPLHF. The CDR3 DNA follows: TGTGCCAGCAGTTTGGGCGGAAATTCACCCCTCCACTTT.

The chain employs TRBV6-1 and TRBJ1-1; D uncertain. The CDR3 totals 14 residues. Germline values: CDR1 MNHNS, CDR2 SASEGT. The V and J ends lost 4 bases and 0 bases respectively, with 9 bases between them. The CDR3 DNA is TGTGCCAGCAGTGCACAGCTCATGAACACTGAAGCTTTCTTT. Translation gives CASSAQLMNTEAFF.

V gene TRBV11-2 combines with J gene TRBJ2-1, with 9 bases lining up with TRBD2. The CDR3 length is 16 residues. V shed 4 bases and J 0 bases; nucleotides not matched to a gene: 4. Germline V CDR1 and CDR2: SGHAT, FQNNGV. The CDR3 region is CASSSREGSSYNEQFF. The CDR3 DNA sequence: TGTGCCAGCAGCTCGCGGGAGGGCAGCTCCTACAATGAGCAGTTCTTC.

The chain has TRBV7-9 and TRBJ1-6, with a tentative D call TRBD1 (6 bases). From germline, CDR1 is SEHNR and CDR2 FQNEAQ (reference sequence). Trimming cost V 3 bases and J 6 bases, with 18 bases left between them. The CDR3 sequence is 17 residues long. The DNA of the CDR3 is TGTGCCAGCAGCTTCCTCCCGCCCGGGACACTTAATTCACCCCTCCACTTT. Translation gives CASSFLPPGTLNSPLHF. The whole variable domain, filled in from reference TRBV7-9 and TRBJ1-6, reads DTGVSQNPRHKITKRGQNVTFRCDPISEHNRLYWYRQTLGQGPEFLTYFQNEAQLEKSRLLSDRFSAERPKGSFSTLEIQRTEQGDSAMYLCASSFLPPGTLNSPLHFGNGTRLTVT.

CDR3 DNA sequence: TGTGCCAGCAGTTCTCGGGGGGGCTGGGGCACCGGGGAGCTGTTTTTT. Translation: CASSSRGGWGTGELFF. The chain recombines TRBV6-5 with TRBJ2-2, with 8 bases identical to TRBD2. The J segment lost 4 bases and the V segment lost 4 bases, leaving 8 bases of the junction unmatched. From germline, CDR1 is MNHEY and CDR2 SVGAGI. CDR3 length: 16 residues.

This chain connects TRBV14 to TRBJ2-3, with 7 nucleotides matching TRBD1. The trim removed 5 bases at V and 6 bases at J, leaving 11 bases unmatched. Germline V lookup: CDR1 SGHDN, CDR2 FVKESK. The CDR3 length is 15 residues. In nucleotides, the CDR3 is TGTGCCAGCAGCAACCCGGGACAGCGGAGGGATACGCAGTATTTT. Translation gives CASSNPGQRRDTQYF. Together with reference TRBV14 and TRBJ2-3, the CDR3 gives the full variable domain: EAGVTQFPSHSVIEKGQTVTLRCDPISGHDNLYWYRRVMGKEIKFLLHFVKESKQDESGMPNNRFLAERTGGTYSTLKVQPAELEDSGVYFCASSNPGQRRDTQYFGPGTRLTVL.

The chain carries TRBV5-1 and TRBJ1-1; possibly TRBD1 for D (6 bases). Germline V gene data show CDR1 as SGHRS and CDR2 as YFSETQ. V was clipped by 0 bases and J by 2 bases, with 8 bases between them. The CDR3 is 14 residues long. Here the CDR3 reads CASSLAGTNTEAFF. The CDR3 region has the DNA TGCGCCAGCAGCTTGGCCGGGACAAACACTGAAGCTTTCTTT.